The rows below give T cell receptor beta chains drawn from one sample of a study of T cell responses to AZD1222 COVID-19 vaccine. The repertoire was sequenced with immunoSEQ multiplex PCR; TCRdb's copy has only in-frame clones and lacks some. The sample yields 150,000 to 180,000 clones, 80% to 90% seen once. The sample consisted of peripheral blood, taken after recovery from COVID-19. The receptors originated from an adult who had recovered from COVID-19. The CDR3 runs from the conserved cysteine through the conserved F or W. The order of the fields is V gene, D gene, clone size, J gene, CDR3 length, CDR3 protein, CDR3 DNA. A D gene is named only where the DNA matches it firmly. Some rows have no size entry. The others give once, few or many, or a class for an expanded clone.

TRBV19	.	.	TRBJ2-7	12	CASSMTPYEQYF	TGTGCCAGTAGTATGACGCCTTACGAGCAGTACTTC
TRBV7-2	TRBD1	.	TRBJ2-5	16	CASSFSGGAWEETQYF	TGTGCCAGCAGCTTCTCAGGGGGCGCTTGGGAAGAGACCCAGTACTTC
TRBV6-2/TRBV6-3	TRBD1	few	TRBJ1-5	20	CASSHSPEDRGRIYNQPQHF	TGTGCCAGCAGCCACTCTCCTGAGGACAGGGGGCGCATCTACAATCAGCCCCAGCATTTT
TRBV5-1	.	.	TRBJ1-4	15	CASSWMGATNEKLFF	TGCGCCAGCAGCTGGATGGGGGCAACTAATGAAAAACTGTTTTTT
TRBV20-1	.	once	TRBJ1-4	11	CSAPQGEKLFF	TGCAGTGCTCCCCAAGGGGAAAAACTGTTTTTT
TRBV7-2	.	.	TRBJ1-2	15	CASSSLGGPSYGYTF	TGTGCCAGCAGCTCCCTCGGGGGACCTTCATATGGCTACACCTTC
TRBV7-3	TRBD1	.	TRBJ1-2	15	CASSSGTVRVYGYTF	TGTGCCAGCAGCTCGGGGACAGTTAGAGTCTATGGCTACACCTTC
TRBV2	.	.	TRBJ1-1	13	CASGKRLGTEAFF	TGTGCCAGCGGAAAGAGGCTGGGAACTGAAGCTTTCTTT
TRBV6-5	.	.	TRBJ1-2	13	CASTQGANYGYTF	TGTGCCAGCACCCAGGGAGCTAACTATGGCTACACCTTC
TRBV12-5	.	.	TRBJ1-2	13	CASGLVAGDGYTF	TGTGCTAGTGGTTTGGTAGCAGGGGATGGCTACACCTTC
TRBV19	.	once	TRBJ1-4	12	CASSVQEEKLFF	TGTGCCAGTAGCGTACAGGAAGAAAAACTGTTTTTT
TRBV3-1/TRBV3-2	TRBD2	.	TRBJ2-5	18	CASSPLGLALQNQETQYF	TGTGCCAGCAGCCCTTTGGGACTAGCGCTCCAAAACCAAGAGACCCAGTACTTC
TRBV4-3	.	.	TRBJ2-7	15	CASSQAAGSAYEQYF	TGCGCCAGCAGCCAAGCAGCCGGGTCAGCCTACGAGCAGTACTTC
TRBV6-6	TRBD1	.	TRBJ1-1	15	CASSFQTGQNTEAFF	TGTGCCAGCAGTTTCCAGACAGGGCAGAACACTGAAGCTTTCTTT
TRBV7-2	.	few	TRBJ1-4	14	CASSPVGANEKLFF	TGTGCCAGCAGCCCGGTCGGCGCCAATGAAAAACTGTTTTTT
TRBV27	.	.	TRBJ1-5	13	CASSPYSNQPQHF	TGTGCCAGCAGTCCTTATAGCAATCAGCCCCAGCATTTT
TRBV5-1	.	.	TRBJ2-1	13	CASSSQTYNEQFF	TGCGCCAGCAGCTCACAGACGTACAATGAGCAGTTCTTC
TRBV5-8	.	.	TRBJ2-1	15	CASSQIGQFRGEQFF	TGTGCCAGCAGCCAGATCGGACAGTTTAGGGGTGAGCAGTTCTTC
TRBV18	.	.	TRBJ2-1	15	CASSPLKDTYNEQFF	TGTGCCAGCTCACCACTTAAGGACACGTACAATGAGCAGTTCTTC
TRBV6-5	TRBD2	.	TRBJ2-7	14	CASSYAGAIYEQYF	TGTGCCAGCAGTTATGCGGGAGCTATCTACGAGCAGTACTTC
TRBV7-2	TRBD1	.	TRBJ1-6	17	CASSPTGTGGYWTPLHF	TGTGCCAGCAGTCCTACCGGGACAGGGGGGTATTGGACACCCCTCCACTTT
TRBV24-1	.	.	TRBJ1-2	12	CATSEDDYGYTF	TGTGCCACCAGTGAAGATGACTATGGCTACACCTTC
TRBV4-2	.	.	TRBJ1-2	15	CASSQDSNRAYGYTF	TGTGCCAGCAGCCAAGACTCCAACAGAGCTTATGGCTACACCTTC
TRBV5-1	TRBD2	.	TRBJ2-7	15	CASSLSGRSSYEQYF	TGCGCCAGCAGCCTGAGCGGGAGGAGCTCCTACGAGCAGTACTTC
TRBV6-6	.	.	TRBJ1-2	14	CASSPGGQNYGYTF	TGTGCCAGCAGTCCCGGTGGACAGAACTATGGCTACACCTTC
TRBV4-1	.	.	TRBJ1-5	14	CASSQDRGVQPQHF	TGCGCCAGCAGCCAAGATAGAGGGGTTCAGCCCCAGCATTTT
TRBV5-1	.	.	TRBJ2-7	14	CASTLATGTYEQYF	TGCGCCAGCACCTTGGCTACAGGAACCTACGAGCAGTACTTC
TRBV25-1	.	.	TRBJ1-1	18	CASSEYEALLQMNTEAFF	TGTGCCAGCAGTGAATACGAGGCCCTATTGCAAATGAACACTGAAGCTTTCTTT